The rows below give T cell receptor beta chains drawn from one sample of a study of shared clonotypes between healthy human individuals. Profiling relied on immunoSEQ multiplex PCR, and the TCRdb table lists in-frame clones only, not all of them. The sample has about 470,000 clones, around 79% seen once; the top ten hold roughly an eighth. Material for sequencing was PBMCs. Receptors originate from a woman in her forties in good health. Some clones in this sample may be carry-over from other donors' samples. Each CDR3 is given without its conserved first and last residue. Each record gives: CDR3 length, V gene, clone size, D gene, CDR3 protein. D genes are given only for firm matches. Part of the rows lack a size; the others show once, few, many or a class for expanded clones.

>12|TRBV7-8|-|-
ASSPGISNYGYT
>12|TRBV7-2|-|TRBD2
ASSSGTSWETQY
>15|TRBV10-3|-|TRBD1
AISLLVGTGDDNEQF
>11|TRBV2|-|TRBD1
ASSSDREETQY
>10|TRBV29-1|-|TRBD1
SVATGDTEAF
>12|TRBV7-2|-|TRBD2
ASSLAGRSYEQY
>12|TRBV6-6|-|TRBD1
ASSSGDRANEQF
>10|TRBV6-1|-|-
ASSGANQPQH
>11|TRBV7-6|-|-
ASSLGGMSDQY
>12|TRBV5-4|-|-
ASSSLRQKETQY
>10|TRBV28|-|TRBD1
ASSGTAYEQY
>10|TRBV25-1|few|-
ASSEAPSEAF
>15|TRBV7-9|-|-
ASSLPNTGINYNEQF
>14|TRBV14|-|TRBD2
ASSQARTSDTDTQY
>14|TRBV28|-|-
ASSLSGTGNYNEQF
>14|TRBV10-2|-|TRBD2
ASTQGLAGKTYEQY
>14|TRBV9|once|-
ASSVGSIAGADTQY
>11|TRBV7-3|-|-
ASSLRFGETQY
>16|TRBV29-1|-|TRBD2
SANRLAGGQDRRNTQY
>11|TRBV11-2|once|-
ASSFRLNTEAF
>12|TRBV4-1|-|-
ASSQGIFSYEQY
>9|TRBV2|-|-
ASSDREEAF
>12|TRBV7-9|-|-
ASSLTSSRETQY
>12|TRBV5-1|-|-
ASRQGINTGELF
>13|TRBV30|-|TRBD1
AWSAPRQGSYEQY